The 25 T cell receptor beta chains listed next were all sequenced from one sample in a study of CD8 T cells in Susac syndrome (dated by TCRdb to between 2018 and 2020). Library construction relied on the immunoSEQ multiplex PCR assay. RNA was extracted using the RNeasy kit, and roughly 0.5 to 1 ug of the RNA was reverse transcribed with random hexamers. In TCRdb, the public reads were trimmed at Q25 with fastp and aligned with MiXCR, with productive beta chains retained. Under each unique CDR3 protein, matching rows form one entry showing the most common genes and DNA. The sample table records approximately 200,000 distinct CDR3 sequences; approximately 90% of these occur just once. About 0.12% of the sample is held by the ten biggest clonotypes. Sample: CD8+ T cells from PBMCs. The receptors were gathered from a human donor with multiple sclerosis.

For the CDR3, the DNA is TGCAGTGTATCAGTGGCTGAAGCTTTCTTT. Translating it yields CSVSVAEAFF. V and J are TRBV20-1 and TRBJ1-1; D ambiguous. Germline CDR1 reads DFQATT; CDR2 reads SNEGSKA (reference sequence). The CDR3 has 10 amino acids. Trimming cost V 7 bases and J 6 bases, with 9 bases left between them.

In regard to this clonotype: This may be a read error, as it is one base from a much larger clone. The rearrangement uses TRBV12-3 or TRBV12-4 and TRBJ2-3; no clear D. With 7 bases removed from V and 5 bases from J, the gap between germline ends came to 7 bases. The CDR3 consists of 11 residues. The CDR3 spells CASTLGDTQYF. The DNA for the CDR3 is TGTGCCAGCACCTTGGGAGATACGCAGTATTTT.

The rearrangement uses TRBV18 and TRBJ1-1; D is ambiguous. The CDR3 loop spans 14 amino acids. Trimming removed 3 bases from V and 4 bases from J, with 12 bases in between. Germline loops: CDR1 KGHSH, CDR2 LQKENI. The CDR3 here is CASSPTGGGTEAFF. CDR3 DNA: TGTGCCAGCTCACCGACCGGAGGAGGCACTGAAGCTTTCTTT.

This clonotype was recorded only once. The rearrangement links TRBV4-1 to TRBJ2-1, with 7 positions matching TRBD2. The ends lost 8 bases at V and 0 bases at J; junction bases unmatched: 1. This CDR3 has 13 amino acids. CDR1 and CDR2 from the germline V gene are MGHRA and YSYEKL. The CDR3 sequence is CASAGDSYNEQFF. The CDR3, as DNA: TGCGCCAGCGCGGGAGACTCCTACAATGAGCAGTTCTTC.

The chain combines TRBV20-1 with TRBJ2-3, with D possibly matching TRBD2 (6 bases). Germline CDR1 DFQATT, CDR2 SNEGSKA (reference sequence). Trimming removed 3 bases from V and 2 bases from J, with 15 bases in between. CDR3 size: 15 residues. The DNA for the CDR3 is TGCAGTGCTAGGGATAGCGGAACTATCACAGATACGCAGTATTTT. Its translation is CSARDSGTITDTQYF.

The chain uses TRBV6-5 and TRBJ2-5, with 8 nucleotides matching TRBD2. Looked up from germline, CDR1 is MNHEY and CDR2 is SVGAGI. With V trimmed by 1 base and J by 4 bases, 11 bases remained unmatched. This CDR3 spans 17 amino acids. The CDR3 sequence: CASSYLPGGPDRETQYF. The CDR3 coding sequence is TGTGCCAGCAGTTACTTGCCGGGAGGGCCCGACCGAGAGACCCAGTACTTC.

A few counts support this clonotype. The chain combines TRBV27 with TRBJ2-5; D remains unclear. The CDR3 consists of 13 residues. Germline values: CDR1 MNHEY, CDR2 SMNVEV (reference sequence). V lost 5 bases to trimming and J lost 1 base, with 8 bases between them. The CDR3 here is CASSLGAQETQYF. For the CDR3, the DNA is TGTGCCAGCAGTCTCGGAGCCCAAGAGACCCAGTACTTC.

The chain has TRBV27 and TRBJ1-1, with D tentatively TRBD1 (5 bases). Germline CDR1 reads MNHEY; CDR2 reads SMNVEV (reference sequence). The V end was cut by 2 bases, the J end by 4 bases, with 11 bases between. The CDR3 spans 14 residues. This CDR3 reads CASSLAGTGTEAFF. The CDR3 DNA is TGTGCCAGCAGTTTAGCGGGGACGGGCACTGAAGCTTTCTTT.

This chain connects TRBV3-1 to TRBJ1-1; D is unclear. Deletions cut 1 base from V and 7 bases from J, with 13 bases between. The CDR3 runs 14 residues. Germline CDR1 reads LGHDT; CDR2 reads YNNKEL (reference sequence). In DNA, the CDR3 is TGTGCCAGCAGCCAAGGGACTGGAGCGAGTGAAGCTTTCTTT. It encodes CASSQGTGASEAFF. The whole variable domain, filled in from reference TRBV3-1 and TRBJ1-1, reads DTAVSQTPKYLVTQMGNDKSIKCEQNLGHDTMYWYKQDSKKFLKIMFSYNNKELIINETVPNRFSPKSPDKAHLNLHINSLELGDSAVYFCASSQGTGASEAFFGQGTRLTVV.

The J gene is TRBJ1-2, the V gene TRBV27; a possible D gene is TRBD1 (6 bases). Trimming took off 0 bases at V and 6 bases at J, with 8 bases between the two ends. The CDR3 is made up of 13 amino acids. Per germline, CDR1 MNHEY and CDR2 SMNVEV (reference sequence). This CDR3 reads CASSLSRGDGYTF. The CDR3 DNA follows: TGTGCCAGCAGTTTATCCAGGGGCGATGGCTACACCTTC.

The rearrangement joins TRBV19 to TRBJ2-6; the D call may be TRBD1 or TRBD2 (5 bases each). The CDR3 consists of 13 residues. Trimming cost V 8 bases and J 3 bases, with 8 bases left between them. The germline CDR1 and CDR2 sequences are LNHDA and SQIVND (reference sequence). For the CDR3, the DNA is TGTGCCAGTGGGGCGGGTGGGGCCAACGTCCTGACTTTC. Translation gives CASGAGGANVLTF.

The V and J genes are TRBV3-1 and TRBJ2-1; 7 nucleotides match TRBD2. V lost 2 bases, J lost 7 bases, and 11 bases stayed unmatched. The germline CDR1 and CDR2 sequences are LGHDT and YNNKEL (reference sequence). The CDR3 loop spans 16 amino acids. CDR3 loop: CASSQSRRGNPNEQFF. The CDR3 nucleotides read TGTGCCAGCAGCCAATCGCGGCGGGGGAACCCTAATGAGCAGTTCTTC.

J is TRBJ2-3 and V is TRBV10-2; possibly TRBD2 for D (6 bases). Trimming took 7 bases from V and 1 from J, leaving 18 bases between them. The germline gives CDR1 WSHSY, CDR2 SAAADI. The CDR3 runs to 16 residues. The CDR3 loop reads CASTEQRGDRTDTQYF. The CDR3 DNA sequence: TGCGCCAGCACCGAGCAGCGCGGGGACCGCACAGATACGCAGTATTTT.

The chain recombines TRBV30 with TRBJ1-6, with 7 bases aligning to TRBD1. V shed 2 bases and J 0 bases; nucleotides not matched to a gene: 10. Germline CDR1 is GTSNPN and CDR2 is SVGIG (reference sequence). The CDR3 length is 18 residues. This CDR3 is CAWSTDRPPSSYNSPLHF. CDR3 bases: TGTGCCTGGAGTACGGACAGGCCCCCGAGCTCCTATAATTCACCCCTCCACTTT.

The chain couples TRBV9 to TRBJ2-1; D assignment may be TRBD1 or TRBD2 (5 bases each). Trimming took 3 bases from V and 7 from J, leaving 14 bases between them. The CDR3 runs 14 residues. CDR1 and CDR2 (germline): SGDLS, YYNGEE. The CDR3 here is CASSAGTLTNEQFF. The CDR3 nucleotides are TGTGCCAGCAGCGCCGGGACCCTTACAAATGAGCAGTTCTTC.

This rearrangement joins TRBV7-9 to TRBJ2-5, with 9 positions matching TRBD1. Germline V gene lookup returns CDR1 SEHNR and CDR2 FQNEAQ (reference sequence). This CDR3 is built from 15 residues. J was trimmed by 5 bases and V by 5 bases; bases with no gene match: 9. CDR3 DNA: TGTGCCAGCAGCACCCGGACAGGGGCGGGGGAGACCCAGTACTTC. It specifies CASSTRTGAGETQYF.

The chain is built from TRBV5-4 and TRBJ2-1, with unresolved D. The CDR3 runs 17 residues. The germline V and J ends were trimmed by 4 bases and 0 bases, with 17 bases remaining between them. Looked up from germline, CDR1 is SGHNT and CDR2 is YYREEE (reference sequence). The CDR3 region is CASSPPTVSDSYNEQFF. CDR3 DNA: TGTGCCAGCAGCCCTCCCACAGTCTCCGACTCCTACAATGAGCAGTTCTTC.

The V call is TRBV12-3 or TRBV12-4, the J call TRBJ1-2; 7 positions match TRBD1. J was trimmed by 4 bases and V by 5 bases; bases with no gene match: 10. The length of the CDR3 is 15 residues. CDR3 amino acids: CASSLRDSSFYGYTF. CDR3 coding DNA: TGTGCCAGCAGTCTGAGGGACAGCTCCTTCTATGGCTACACCTTC.

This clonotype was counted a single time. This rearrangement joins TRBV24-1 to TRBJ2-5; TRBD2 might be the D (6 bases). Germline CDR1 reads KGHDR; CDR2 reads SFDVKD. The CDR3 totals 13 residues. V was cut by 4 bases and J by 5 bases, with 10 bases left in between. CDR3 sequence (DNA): TGTGCCACCAGTGAGGGAGGCACTGAGACCCAGTACTTC. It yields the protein CATSEGGTETQYF.

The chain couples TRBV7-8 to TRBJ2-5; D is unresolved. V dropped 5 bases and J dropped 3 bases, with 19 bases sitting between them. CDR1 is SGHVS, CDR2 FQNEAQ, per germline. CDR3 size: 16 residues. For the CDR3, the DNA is TGTGCCAGCAGCCAGTCTGTAGCAGAACCAAAAGAGACCCAGTACTTC. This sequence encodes CASSQSVAEPKETQYF.

As DNA, the CDR3 is TGTGCCAGCAGCAGGGGAACACTGTTTTACAATGAGCAGTTCTTC. Its protein is CASSRGTLFYNEQFF. This chain joins TRBV11-2 and TRBJ2-1; weak D call: TRBD1 (5 bases). The V gene's germline CDR1 is SGHAT and CDR2 FQNNGV. This CDR3 has 15 amino acids. Trimming removed 5 bases at V and 4 bases at J, with 15 bases between.

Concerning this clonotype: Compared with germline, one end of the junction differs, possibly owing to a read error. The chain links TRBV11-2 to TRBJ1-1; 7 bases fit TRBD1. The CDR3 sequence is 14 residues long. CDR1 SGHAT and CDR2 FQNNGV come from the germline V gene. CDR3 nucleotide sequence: TGTGCCAGCAGGTTAGGGGGCCTGAACACTGAAGCTTTCTTT. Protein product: CASRLGGLNTEAFF.

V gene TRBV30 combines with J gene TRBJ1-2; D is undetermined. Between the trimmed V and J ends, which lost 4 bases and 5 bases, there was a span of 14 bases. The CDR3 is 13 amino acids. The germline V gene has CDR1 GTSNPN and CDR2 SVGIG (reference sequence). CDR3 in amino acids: CAWTPGLGYGYTF. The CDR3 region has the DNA TGTGCCTGGACCCCGGGTCTCGGGTATGGCTACACCTTC. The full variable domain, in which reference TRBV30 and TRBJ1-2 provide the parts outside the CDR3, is SQTIHQWPATLVQPVGSPLSLECTVEGTSNPNLYWYRQAAGRGLQLLFYSVGIGQISSEVPQNLSASRPQDRQFILSSKKLLLSDSGFYLCAWTPGLGYGYTFGSGTRLTVV.

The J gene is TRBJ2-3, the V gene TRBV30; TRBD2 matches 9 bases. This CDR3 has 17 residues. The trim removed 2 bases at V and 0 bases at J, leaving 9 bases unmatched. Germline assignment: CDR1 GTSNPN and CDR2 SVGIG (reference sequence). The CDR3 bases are TGTGCCTGGAGTACACCGGGACTAGCTTTTAGCACAGATACGCAGTATTTT. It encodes CAWSTPGLAFSTDTQYF.

The CDR3 protein is CASSDTGGGGTEAFF. In DNA, the CDR3 is TGTGCCAGCAGTGACACAGGGGGCGGGGGCACTGAAGCTTTCTTT. This sequence joins TRBV5-6 and TRBJ1-1; 9 positions agree with TRBD1. V lost 5 bases and J lost 4; bases outside the gene matches: 9. Per the germline V gene, CDR1 is SGHDT and CDR2 is YYEEEE. The CDR3 has 15 amino acids.